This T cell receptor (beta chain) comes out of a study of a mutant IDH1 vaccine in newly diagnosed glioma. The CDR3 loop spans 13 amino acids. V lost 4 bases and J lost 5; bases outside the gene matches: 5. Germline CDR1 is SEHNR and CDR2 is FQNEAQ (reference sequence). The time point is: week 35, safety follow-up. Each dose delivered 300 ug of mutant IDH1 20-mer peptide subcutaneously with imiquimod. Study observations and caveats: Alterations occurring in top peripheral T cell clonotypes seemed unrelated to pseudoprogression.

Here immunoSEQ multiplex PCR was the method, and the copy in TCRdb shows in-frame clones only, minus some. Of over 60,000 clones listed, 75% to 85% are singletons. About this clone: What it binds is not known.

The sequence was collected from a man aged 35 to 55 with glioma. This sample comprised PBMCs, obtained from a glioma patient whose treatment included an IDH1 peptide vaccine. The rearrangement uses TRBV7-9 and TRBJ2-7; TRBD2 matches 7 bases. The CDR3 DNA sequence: TGTGCCAGCAGCTGGGAGGGCTTGGACGAGCAGTACTTC. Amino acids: CASSWEGLDEQYF.